Listed here are 25 T cell receptor beta chains from one sample, sequenced in a study of T cell responses to AZD1222 COVID-19 vaccine (dated by TCRdb to the early 2020s). Library preparation used the immunoSEQ multiplex PCR assay. The source is immuneACCESS, and TCRdb retained only in-frame sequences with V and J called. Part of the clones is not carried over; for the studies checked, unresolved V genes explain less than half of this, and the remainder is unexplained. The sample table holds 150,000 or so clones, of which about 85% were seen once. The ten largest clones add up to 3% to 3.5% of the sample. The time point label corresponds to: baseline before first vaccination. Sequences were derived from peripheral blood, sampled on day 0 of AZD1222 vaccination. These receptors were obtained from an adult in good health.

Only one count was recorded for this clone. The rearrangement uses TRBV5-6 and TRBJ1-2, with TRBD1 identical over 11 bases. The V gene end was trimmed by 3 bases and the J gene end by 8 bases; junction bases not matched to a gene: 3. CDR1 and CDR2 from the germline V gene are SGHDT and YYEEEE. This CDR3 is built from 13 residues. CDR3 DNA: TGTGCCAGCAGCTCGGGACAGGGGGACGGCTACACCTTC. Translated, it gives CASSSGQGDGYTF.

CDR3 protein: CASSLQGVIEKLFF. CDR3 in DNA: TGTGCCAGCAGTTTACAGGGGGTCATTGAAAAACTGTTTTTT. The genes are TRBV6-6 and TRBJ1-4, with 8 bases that match TRBD1. Germline CDR1 is MNHNY and CDR2 is SVGAGI (reference sequence). Trimming cost V 4 bases and J 7 bases; bases outside gene matches: 5. This CDR3 is built from 14 residues.

The genes are TRBV7-2 and TRBJ2-1; no definite D call. Germline V CDR1 and CDR2: SGHTA, FQGNSA. CDR3 length equals 11 residues. V dropped 1 base and J dropped 9 bases, with 4 bases sitting between them. The DNA of the CDR3 is TGTGCCAGCAGCTTAGTAGGTGAGCAGTTCTTC. As protein: CASSLVGEQFF.

This chain connects TRBV6-5 to TRBJ1-3; D not resolved. The CDR3 is made up of 13 amino acids. Trimming took off 8 bases at V and 1 base at J, with 9 bases between the two ends. The germline CDR1 and CDR2 sequences are MNHEY and SVGAGI. In DNA, the CDR3 is TGTGCCAGCCAACGGGTATCTGGAAACACCATATATTTT. Translating it yields CASQRVSGNTIYF.

The genes are TRBV27 and TRBJ2-7, with 8 bases aligning to TRBD2. CDR3 length: 16 amino acids. CDR1 MNHEY and CDR2 SMNVEV come from the germline V gene (reference sequence). V dropped 6 bases and J dropped 0; count of bases not matched to a gene: 10. This chain's CDR3 is CASRSGGAGDSYEQYF. The CDR3 DNA sequence: TGTGCCAGCAGGTCCGGTGGAGCGGGGGACTCCTACGAGCAGTACTTC.

This chain joins TRBV6-5 and TRBJ2-5; D ambiguous. The germline V and J ends were trimmed by 8 bases and 1 base, with 2 bases remaining between them. The germline gives CDR1 MNHEY, CDR2 SVGAGI. The CDR3 contains 10 residues. The chain's CDR3 is CASFQETQYF. The CDR3 bases are TGTGCCAGCTTCCAAGAGACCCAGTACTTC.

The rearrangement uses TRBV14 and TRBJ1-4; D remains unclear. Germline V lookup: CDR1 SGHDN, CDR2 FVKESK. V lost 3 bases to trimming and J lost 8 bases, with 16 bases between them. The CDR3 is 15 amino acids. Here the CDR3 DNA reads TGTGCCAGCAGCCACCCGAAGGTTGGGGAAGAAAAACTGTTTTTT. Translating it yields CASSHPKVGEEKLFF.

J is TRBJ1-1 and V is TRBV2; 7 bases fit TRBD1. CDR3 size: 13 residues. The germline V gene encodes CDR1 SNHLY and CDR2 FYNNEI. J gave up 3 bases and V 8 bases, and 6 bases lay outside the gene matches. CDR3 sequence reads: CASGRGGYTEAFF. CDR3 coding DNA: TGTGCCAGCGGGAGAGGGGGCTACACTGAAGCTTTCTTT.

The V gene is TRBV5-6, the J gene TRBJ2-3, with 13 bases lining up with TRBD2. The CDR3 is 16 amino acids. Losses at the gene ends were 4 bases for V and 2 bases for J; bases not matched to a gene: 4. Germline CDR1 SGHDT, CDR2 YYEEEE. The CDR3 region is CASSEGLAGATDTQYF. Here the CDR3 DNA reads TGTGCCAGCAGCGAAGGACTAGCGGGGGCCACAGATACGCAGTATTTT. The whole variable domain, filled in from reference TRBV5-6 and TRBJ2-3, reads DAGVTQSPTHLIKTRGQQVTLRCSPKSGHDTVSWYQQALGQGPQFIFQYYEEEERQRGNFPDRFSGHQFPNYSSELNVNALLLGDSALYLCASSEGLAGATDTQYFGPGTRLTVL.

The rearrangement joins TRBV12-3 or TRBV12-4 to TRBJ1-6; D is unresolved. The CDR3 consists of 13 residues. V gave up 3 bases and J gave up 7 bases, with 7 bases separating them. The DNA for the CDR3 is TGTGCCAGCAGTTTGGGGTGGAATTCACCCCTCCACTTT. It specifies CASSLGWNSPLHF.

This clone showed up just once. This chain uses TRBV9 with TRBJ2-7; 8 positions agree with TRBD1. Unmatched junction bases numbered 6, after V lost 4 bases and J lost 3 bases. This CDR3 has 14 residues. Germline CDR1 is SGDLS and CDR2 is YYNGEE. CDR3 sequence (DNA): TGTGCCAGCAGCCCGGGACAGGTCTTCTACGAGCAGTACTTC. Translation gives CASSPGQVFYEQYF.

The chain combines TRBV10-3 with TRBJ1-1; no clear D gene. Germline V gene data show CDR1 as ENHRY and CDR2 as SYGVKD. The CDR3 totals 14 residues. Deletions cut 5 bases from V and 2 bases from J, with 12 bases between. The CDR3 sequence: CAISQLGPNTEAFF. The CDR3 DNA sequence: TGTGCCATCAGTCAACTCGGGCCCAACACTGAAGCTTTCTTT.

This chain joins TRBV6-5 and TRBJ2-2, with 8 bases matching TRBD1. In germline, CDR1 is MNHEY, CDR2 SVGAGI. V lost 4 bases to trimming and J lost 5 bases; unmatched junction nucleotides: 6. This CDR3 contains 15 residues. The CDR3 nucleotides read TGTGCCAGCAGTTTATCTACAGGGGGAACCGGGGAGCTGTTTTTT. It translates to CASSLSTGGTGELFF.

The CDR3 spells CASSRRGGPYNEQFF. CDR3 DNA sequence: TGTGCCAGCAGCCGGCGGGGGGGCCCCTACAATGAGCAGTTCTTC. The V call is TRBV3-1 (or the pseudogene TRBV3-2), the J call TRBJ2-1, with TRBD2 matching over 9 bases. The CDR3 runs to 15 residues. With 4 bases clipped from V and 2 bases from J, the junction kept 3 bases outside the gene matches. Looked up from germline, CDR1 is LGHDT and CDR2 is YNNKEL (reference sequence).

The V and J genes are TRBV19 and TRBJ1-5, with 8 positions matching TRBD1. The CDR3 runs to 14 residues. Trimming at V came to 6 bases and at J to 11 bases, leaving 12 bases not matched to a gene. CDR1 and CDR2 (germline): LNHDA, SQIVND (reference sequence). Written as DNA, the CDR3 is TGTGCCAGTAGCTCAGGGGGCCGGGTGGGGTCCCAGCATTTT. It codes for CASSSGGRVGSQHF.

The CDR3 DNA follows: TGTGCCAGCAGTTACGAGAGTTCGGGGGGGTACACCGGGGAGCTGTTTTTT. Translation: CASSYESSGGYTGELFF. The V and J genes are TRBV6-2 or TRBV6-3 and TRBJ2-2; TRBD2 agrees at 8 bases. V trimming: 2 bases; J trimming: 3 bases; junction bases outside the gene matches: 8. Germline-derived CDR1 and CDR2 are MNHEY and SVGEGT. The CDR3 totals 17 residues.

As to this clone: The identical CDR3 is also encoded by other nucleotide sequences in the sample. J is TRBJ2-7 and V is TRBV18; TRBD1 matches at 9 bases. This CDR3 spans 14 amino acids. Trimming took 4 bases from V and 4 from J; bases not matched to a gene: 5. The germline V gene encodes CDR1 KGHSH and CDR2 LQKENI. The DNA for the CDR3 is TGTGCCAGCTCACTAGAGACAGGGGGGTACGAGCAGTACTTC. This sequence encodes CASSLETGGYEQYF.

The rearrangement joins TRBV6-1 to TRBJ1-1; D call uncertain. This CDR3 comprises 14 residues. The germline CDR1 and CDR2 sequences are MNHNS and SASEGT. Between the trimmed V and J ends, which lost 2 bases and 2 bases, there was a span of 9 bases. The CDR3: CASSERGSNTEAFF. Written as DNA, the CDR3 is TGTGCCAGCAGTGAACGGGGAAGTAACACTGAAGCTTTCTTT.

The chain recombines TRBV5-4 with TRBJ2-1; TRBD1 agrees at 10 bases. Trimming took 4 bases from V and 6 from J; bases not matched to a gene: 4. Germline V gene sequence: CDR1 SGHNT, CDR2 YYREEE (reference sequence). The CDR3 covers 14 residues. The CDR3 coding sequence is TGTGCCAGCAGCACGGACAGGGGGGTCAATGAGCAGTTCTTC. This encodes CASSTDRGVNEQFF.

This clone is a singleton in its sample. This chain links TRBV29-1 with TRBJ2-6; D perhaps matches TRBD2 (5 bases). V was trimmed by 0 bases and J by 2 bases, leaving 11 bases between them. The CDR3 runs 16 residues. The germline CDR1 and CDR2 sequences are SQVTM and ANQGSEA. This CDR3 is CSVEEPGGAGANVLTF. DNA for the CDR3: TGCAGCGTTGAAGAACCCGGAGGAGCTGGGGCCAACGTCCTGACTTTC.

This chain uses TRBV2 with TRBJ1-5; D uncertain. Germline CDR1 is SNHLY and CDR2 is FYNNEI. The V end was cut by 4 bases, the J end by 4 bases, with 11 bases between. The CDR3 covers 14 residues. The CDR3 sequence is CASSGGRENQPQHF. DNA of the CDR3: TGTGCCAGCAGTGGTGGACGGGAGAATCAGCCCCAGCATTTT. Filled out from reference TRBV2 and TRBJ1-5, the complete variable domain reads EPEVTQTPSHQVTQMGQEVILRCVPISNHLYFYWYRQILGQKVEFLVSFYNNEISEKSEIFDDQFSVERPDGSNFTLKIRSTKLEDSAMYFCASSGGRENQPQHFGDGTRLSIL.

The chain combines TRBV20-1 with TRBJ2-2, with D possibly being TRBD2 (7 bases). V was cut by 3 bases and J by 4 bases, with 15 bases left in between. This CDR3 has 15 amino acids. The V gene's germline CDR1 is DFQATT and CDR2 SNEGSKA (reference sequence). CDR3 coding DNA: TGCAGTGCTAGTTTAGGGGGGGTGATCACCGGGGAGCTGTTTTTT. Translation gives CSASLGGVITGELFF.

The V gene is TRBV19, the J gene TRBJ1-2; D gene uncertain. The ends were cut back, 5 bases at V and 4 bases at J, with 23 bases in the middle. Per germline, CDR1 LNHDA and CDR2 SQIVND (reference sequence). The CDR3 extends over 17 amino acids. CDR3 protein: CASSPRGRLRAPYGYTF. CDR3 coding DNA: TGTGCCAGTAGTCCACGAGGACGCCTAAGGGCTCCCTATGGCTACACCTTC. Full variable domain (remainder filled in from reference TRBV19 and TRBJ1-2): DGGITQSPKYLFRKEGQNVTLSCEQNLNHDAMYWYRQDPGQGLRLIYYSQIVNDFQKGDIAEGYSVSREKKESFPLTVTSAQKNPTAFYLCASSPRGRLRAPYGYTFGSGTRLTVV.

The genes are TRBV10-2 and TRBJ2-7; D remains unclear. CDR3 length equals 10 residues. V was pared by 6 bases and J by 7 bases, with 7 bases between. Germline CDR1 reads WSHSY; CDR2 reads SAAADI. The CDR3 spells CASSNEEQYF. For the CDR3, the DNA is TGCGCCAGCAGCAACGAGGAGCAGTACTTC.

The chain recombines TRBV2 with TRBJ1-1; no firm D call. Germline lookup yields CDR1 SNHLY and CDR2 FYNNEI. Trimming left V 0 bases short and J 1 base short, with 3 bases between. The CDR3 has 13 amino acids. CDR3 coding DNA: TGTGCCAGCAGTGAAGCCTGGAACACTGAAGCTTTCTTT. Translated: CASSEAWNTEAFF. The full variable domain, completed using reference TRBV2 and TRBJ1-1, is EPEVTQTPSHQVTQMGQEVILRCVPISNHLYFYWYRQILGQKVEFLVSFYNNEISEKSEIFDDQFSVERPDGSNFTLKIRSTKLEDSAMYFCASSEAWNTEAFFGQGTRLTVV.